This TCR beta chain was sequenced during a study of blood T cell repertoires in COVID-19. Study background: Acute and convalescent COVID-19 samples came from the United States, Italy and Spain. The analysed material was cDNA or gDNA that came from T cells, B-cell-depleted T cells, or PBMCs.

J gave up 6 bases and V 3 bases, and 9 bases lay outside the gene matches. This CDR3 is built from 16 residues. The V gene's germline CDR1 is LGHNA and CDR2 YNFKEQ. Generated by immunoSEQ multiplex PCR, the TCRdb table keeps only in-frame clones and is missing some. The table shows about 100,000 clones, with 85% to 90% occurring only once. The TCR sequence derives from a human donor in a cohort sampled during active COVID-19. The chain has TRBV4-2 and TRBJ2-2, with 8 bases identical to TRBD2. The sequenced sample was peripheral blood. The CDR3 bases are TGTGCCAGCAGCCAGCTGGGACTAGAACGGGCCGGGGAGCTGTTTTTT. It specifies CASSQLGLERAGELFF.